The 5 T cell receptor beta chains given below trace back to one sample, sequenced in a study of T cell changes during pregnancy in multiple sclerosis. The assay was immunoSEQ multiplex PCR, and TCRdb's table has in-frame clones only and misses some. The repertoire includes 40,000 to 50,000 clones, 90% to 95% of them detected once, and 7% sits in the top ten. Here the sequenced sample was CD8+ T cells from peripheral blood mononuclear cells, taken in the third trimester of pregnancy. The receptor set was obtained from a female donor with multiple sclerosis, enrolled in a pregnancy study.

The rearrangement joins TRBV19 to TRBJ2-7; the D gene is possibly TRBD2 (5 bases). CDR3 length: 13 residues. The germline CDR1 and CDR2 sequences are LNHDA and SQIVND (reference sequence). Trimming cost V 5 bases and J 5 bases, with 13 bases left between them. This CDR3 reads CASSSRLRDEQYF. The CDR3 DNA sequence: TGTGCCAGTAGTTCCCGACTGCGGGACGAGCAGTACTTC.

Points on this clone: The sample contains more than one DNA sequence encoding this CDR3. This chain joins TRBV27 and TRBJ1-1; D may be TRBD1 (5 bases). The CDR3 contains 14 residues. From germline, CDR1 is MNHEY and CDR2 SMNVEV (reference sequence). V was cut by 0 bases and J by 4 bases, with 9 bases left in between. The CDR3 region has the DNA TGTGCCAGCAGTTTATCTAGGGGAGGCACTGAAGCTTTCTTT. Translated: CASSLSRGGTEAFF.

The chain recombines TRBV9 with TRBJ1-1, with D possibly being TRBD1 (5 bases). There are 13 residues in the CDR3. Trimming took 6 bases from V and 8 from J, leaving 17 bases between them. Germline lookup yields CDR1 SGDLS and CDR2 YYNGEE. The CDR3 loop reads CASNPGGGPEAFF. DNA of the CDR3: TGTGCCAGCAACCCGGGGGGAGGGCCCGAAGCTTTCTTT. Combining the CDR3 with reference TRBV9 and TRBJ1-1 gives the whole variable domain DSGVTQTPKHLITATGQRVTLRCSPRSGDLSVYWYQQSLDQGLQFLIQYYNGEERAKGNILERFSAQQFPDLHSELNLSSLELGDSALYFCASNPGGGPEAFFGQGTRLTVV.

This rearrangement joins TRBV6-4 to TRBJ1-2; maybe TRBD1 (5 bases). The CDR3 is 11 amino acids. CDR1 is MRHNA, CDR2 SNTAGT, per germline. V lost 6 bases and J lost 8, with 10 bases in between. CDR3 amino acids: CASRSGMGYTF. In DNA form, the CDR3 reads TGTGCCAGCAGATCAGGGATGGGCTACACCTTC.

J is TRBJ2-1 and V is TRBV7-9; 8 bases align to TRBD2. Germline CDR1 and CDR2: SEHNR and FQNEAQ (reference sequence). The CDR3 is 15 residues long. V gave up 1 base and J gave up 5 bases; unmatched junction bases: 4. DNA of the CDR3: TGTGCCAGCAGCTTAGGCGGGGGGCATAACAATGAGCAGTTCTTC. The encoded protein is CASSLGGGHNNEQFF.